This entry features one TCR beta chain sequence. Only one count was recorded for this clonotype. Its specific antigen is unknown. Base qualities are missing; no much larger clone stands one base away. One read amounts to weak evidence. The sample belongs to a study of T-cell memory formation after mild COVID-19 (dated by TCRdb to about 2021). Turning to the overall study: TCR sequence clusters from the two donors were found to be largely donor specific. T-cell clones expanding and contracting after mild COVID-19 in two donors were tracked by longitudinal TCRalpha and TCRbeta repertoire sequencing. Two young, previously healthy adult volunteers, one female and one male, were included in the cohort.

Spanning cysteine to phenylalanine, the CDR3 consists of 16 amino acids. CDR3 DNA is the only sequence kept; it has 48 bases, read in frame from the first base. Here V drops 5 bases and J drops 2 bases, and the junction holds 7 bases not matched to any gene. Per the germline V gene (reference sequence), SEHNR is the CDR1 and FQNEAQ is the CDR2. PBMCs were isolated by Ficoll-Paque density gradient centrifugation. The sequencer was an Illumina NovaSeq 6000. TCRalpha and TCRbeta cDNA libraries were built by 5'RACE with constant-segment primers, adding sample barcodes and unique molecular identifiers. Trizol reagent was used to extract RNA from every sample. Libraries were amplified in two PCR steps, with a second sample barcode and Illumina TruSeq adapters added in the second step. Sequencing of the libraries was done on an Illumina NovaSeq, producing 2 x 150 bp paired-end reads. The authors' pipeline ran thus. The reads were demultiplexed and collapsed into UMI-guided consensus sequences using migec v1.2.7. Using mixcr v2.1.11, UMI consensuses were aligned to TRA and TRB V and J templates and then assembled into clonotypes. A clonotype was counted as expanded or contracted only if both edgeR and NoisET called the change significant, with noise models trained on biological replicates. For edgeR calls, the cutoffs were a false discovery rate-adjusted p below 0.01 and a log2 fold-change threshold of 1. As an exploratory analysis of dynamics, PCA with hierarchical clustering was applied to max-normalized trajectories of the 1000 most abundant clonotypes. Separately sequenced CD4+ and CD8+ repertoires were used to assign the CD4 or CD8 phenotype of responding clones. TCRdb reworked the public reads: Q25 trimming with fastp, MiXCR clone assembly, productive beta chains retained. Entries that share a CDR3 protein sequence are merged under the most common genes and DNA. The authors' filters were not applied to this entry. Across this sample there are roughly 580,000 distinct CDR3 sequences, with about a sixth seen only once. Approximately 12% of the sample belongs to the ten largest clones.

The full study reports these points: The study covered only a couple of mild cases, and larger cohorts including severe cases with pre-infection samples were considered necessary. The detection of some responding clones in pre-infection memory suggests that pre-existing cross-reactive memory T cells joined the SARS-CoV-2 response. The second-wave clones that peaked on day 37 were not confirmed to be SARS-CoV-2 specific. From day 15 to 85, contracting clones showed balanced CD4/CD8 phenotypes, whereas a second wave of clones that expanded from day 15 to 37 leaned towards CD4+. Contracting CD4+ clones turned up mainly in the CM and EM memory subsets, whereas EMRA was where CD8+ clones were enriched.

The V and J segments used are TRBV7-9 and TRBJ2-2; 8 central nucleotides agree with TRBD1. Sequencing input: PBMCs or a T cell subset sorted from them (not recorded which). The source is an adult woman who had mild COVID-19 (a few samples of this study predate the infection). The sample titles of this study are shuffled in the database, so cell type and time point are left out; the donor was told from shared clones. The CDR3 has the sequence CASSAKDRANTGELFF. The bases are TGTGCCAGCAGCGCAAAGGACAGGGCCAACACCGGGGAGCTGTTTTTT. The variable domain in full, with residues beyond the CDR3 obtained from the reference TRBV7-9 and TRBJ2-2 genes, is DTGVSQNPRHKITKRGQNVTFRCDPISEHNRLYWYRQTLGQGPEFLTYFQNEAQLEKSRLLSDRFSAERPKGSFSTLEIQRTEQGDSAMYLCASSAKDRANTGELFFGEGSRLTVL.